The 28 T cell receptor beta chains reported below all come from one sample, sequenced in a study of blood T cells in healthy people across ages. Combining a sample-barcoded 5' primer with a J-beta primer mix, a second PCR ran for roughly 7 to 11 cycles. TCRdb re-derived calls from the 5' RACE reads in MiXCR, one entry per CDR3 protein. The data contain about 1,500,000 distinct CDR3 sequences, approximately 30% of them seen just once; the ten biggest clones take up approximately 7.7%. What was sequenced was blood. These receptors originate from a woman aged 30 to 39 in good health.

CDR3 residues: CASSRPRGSLNEQFF. Written as DNA, the CDR3 is TGCGCCAGCAGCCGCCCAAGGGGGTCCCTCAATGAGCAGTTCTTC. The chain couples TRBV5-1 to TRBJ2-1, with D possibly TRBD1 on 6 matching bases. This CDR3 has 15 amino acids. Trimming removed 4 bases at V and 6 bases at J, with 17 bases between. Germline assignment: CDR1 SGHRS and CDR2 YFSETQ.

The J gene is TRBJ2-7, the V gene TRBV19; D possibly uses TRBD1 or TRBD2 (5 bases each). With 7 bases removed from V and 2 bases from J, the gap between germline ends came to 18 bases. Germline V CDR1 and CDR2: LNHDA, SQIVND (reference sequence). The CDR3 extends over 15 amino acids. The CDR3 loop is CASTNLRDGTYEQYF. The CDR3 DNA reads TGTGCCAGTACTAATCTCCGGGACGGAACCTACGAGCAGTACTTC.

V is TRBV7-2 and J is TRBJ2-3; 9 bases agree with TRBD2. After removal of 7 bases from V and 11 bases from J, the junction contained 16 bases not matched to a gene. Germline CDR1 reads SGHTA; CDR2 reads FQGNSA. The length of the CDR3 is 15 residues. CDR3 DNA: TGTGCCAGCACCGTTAGCGGGGGATATTTCCAGGGGCAGTATTTT. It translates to CASTVSGGYFQGQYF.

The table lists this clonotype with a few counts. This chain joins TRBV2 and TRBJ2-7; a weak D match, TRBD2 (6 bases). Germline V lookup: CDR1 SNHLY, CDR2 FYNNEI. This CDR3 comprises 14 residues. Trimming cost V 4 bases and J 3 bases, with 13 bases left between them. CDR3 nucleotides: TGTGCCAGCAGTGGGGTCAGGGACTTCTACGAGCAGTACTTC. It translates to CASSGVRDFYEQYF. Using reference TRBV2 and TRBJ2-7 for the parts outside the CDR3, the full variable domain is EPEVTQTPSHQVTQMGQEVILRCVPISNHLYFYWYRQILGQKVEFLVSFYNNEISEKSEIFDDQFSVERPDGSNFTLKIRSTKLEDSAMYFCASSGVRDFYEQYFGPGTRLTVT.

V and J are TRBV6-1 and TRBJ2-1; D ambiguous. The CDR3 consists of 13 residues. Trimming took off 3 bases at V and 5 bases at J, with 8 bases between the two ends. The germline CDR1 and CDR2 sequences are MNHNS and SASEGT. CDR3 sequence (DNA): TGTGCCAGCAGTGACCGCCAGGACAATGAGCAGTTCTTC. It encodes CASSDRQDNEQFF.

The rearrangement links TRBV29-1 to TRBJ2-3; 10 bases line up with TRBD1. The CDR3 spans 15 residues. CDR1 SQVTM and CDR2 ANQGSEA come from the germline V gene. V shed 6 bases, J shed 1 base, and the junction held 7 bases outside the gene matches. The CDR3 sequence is CSVSPGQGGTDTQYF. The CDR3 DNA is TGCAGCGTCTCCCCCGGACAGGGGGGCACAGATACGCAGTATTTT.

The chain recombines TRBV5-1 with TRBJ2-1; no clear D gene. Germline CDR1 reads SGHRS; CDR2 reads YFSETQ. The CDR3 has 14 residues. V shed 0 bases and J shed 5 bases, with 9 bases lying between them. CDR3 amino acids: CASSLGLEHNEQFF. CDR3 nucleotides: TGCGCCAGCAGCTTGGGATTAGAGCACAATGAGCAGTTCTTC.

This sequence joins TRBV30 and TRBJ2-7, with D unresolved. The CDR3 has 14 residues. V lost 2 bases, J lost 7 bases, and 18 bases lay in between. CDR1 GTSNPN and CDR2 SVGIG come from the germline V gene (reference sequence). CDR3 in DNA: TGTGCCTGGAGTATCCTTGAAGAGCACAATGAGCAGTACTTC. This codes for CAWSILEEHNEQYF.

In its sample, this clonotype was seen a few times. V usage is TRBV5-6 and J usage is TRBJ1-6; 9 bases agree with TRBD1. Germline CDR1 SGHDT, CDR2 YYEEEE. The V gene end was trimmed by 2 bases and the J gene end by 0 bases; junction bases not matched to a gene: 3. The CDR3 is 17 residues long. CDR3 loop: CASSFGTGYSYNSPLHF. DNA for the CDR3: TGTGCCAGCAGCTTTGGGACAGGGTACTCCTATAATTCACCCCTCCACTTT.

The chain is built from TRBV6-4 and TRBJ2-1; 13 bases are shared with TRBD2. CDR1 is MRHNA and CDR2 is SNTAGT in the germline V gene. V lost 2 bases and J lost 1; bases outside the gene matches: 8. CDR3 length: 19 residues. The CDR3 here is CASSDRLAGGGSSYNEQFF. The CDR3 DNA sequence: TGTGCCAGCAGTGACCGACTAGCGGGAGGAGGCTCGTCCTACAATGAGCAGTTCTTC.

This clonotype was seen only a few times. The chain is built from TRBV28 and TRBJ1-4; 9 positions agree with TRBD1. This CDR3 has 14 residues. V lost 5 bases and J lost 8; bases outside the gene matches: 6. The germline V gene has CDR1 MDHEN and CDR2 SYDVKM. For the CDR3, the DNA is TGTGCCAGCAGTCTGGGGACAGGGCAAGAAAAACTGTTTTTT. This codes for CASSLGTGQEKLFF.

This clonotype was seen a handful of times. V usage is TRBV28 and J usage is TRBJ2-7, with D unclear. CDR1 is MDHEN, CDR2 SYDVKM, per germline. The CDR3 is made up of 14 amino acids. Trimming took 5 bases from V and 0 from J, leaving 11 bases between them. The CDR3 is CASSNTISSYEQYF. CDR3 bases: TGTGCCAGCAGTAACACGATCTCCTCCTACGAGCAGTACTTC.

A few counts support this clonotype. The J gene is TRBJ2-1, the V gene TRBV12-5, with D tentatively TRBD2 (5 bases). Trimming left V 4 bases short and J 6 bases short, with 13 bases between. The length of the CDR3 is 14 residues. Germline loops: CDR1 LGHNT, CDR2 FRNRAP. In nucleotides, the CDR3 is TGTGCTAGTGGTTCCGCGGGCGGCGCCAATGAGCAGTTCTTC. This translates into CASGSAGGANEQFF.

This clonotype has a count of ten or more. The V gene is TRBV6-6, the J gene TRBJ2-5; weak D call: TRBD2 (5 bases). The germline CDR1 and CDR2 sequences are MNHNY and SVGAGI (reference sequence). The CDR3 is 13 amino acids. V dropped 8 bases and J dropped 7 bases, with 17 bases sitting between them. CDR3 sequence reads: CASEYFQSGTQYF. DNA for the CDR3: TGTGCCAGCGAATACTTCCAAAGCGGGACCCAGTACTTC.

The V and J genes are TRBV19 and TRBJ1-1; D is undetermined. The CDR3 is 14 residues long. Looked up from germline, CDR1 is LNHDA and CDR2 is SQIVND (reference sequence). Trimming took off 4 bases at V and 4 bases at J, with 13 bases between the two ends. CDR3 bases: TGTGCCAGTAGTACGGACCGATTAGCCACTGAAGCTTTCTTT. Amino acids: CASSTDRLATEAFF.

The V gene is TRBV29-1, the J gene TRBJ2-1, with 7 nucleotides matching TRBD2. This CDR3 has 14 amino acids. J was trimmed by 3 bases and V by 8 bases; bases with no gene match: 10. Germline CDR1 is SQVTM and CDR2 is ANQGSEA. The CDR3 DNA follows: TGCAGCCCGACTCGAGGCGGGAGCTACAATGAGCAGTTCTTC. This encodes CSPTRGGSYNEQFF.

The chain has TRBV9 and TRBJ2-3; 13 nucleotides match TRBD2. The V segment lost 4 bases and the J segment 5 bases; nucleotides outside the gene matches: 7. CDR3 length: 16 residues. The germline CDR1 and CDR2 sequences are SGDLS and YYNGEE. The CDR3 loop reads CASSPRTSGRQDTQYF. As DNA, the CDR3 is TGTGCCAGCAGCCCTCGGACTAGCGGGAGACAAGATACGCAGTATTTT.

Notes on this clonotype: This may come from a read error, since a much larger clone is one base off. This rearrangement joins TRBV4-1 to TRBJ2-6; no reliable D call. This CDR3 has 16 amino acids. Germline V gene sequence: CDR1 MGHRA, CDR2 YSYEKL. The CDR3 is CVSSQEPESGANVLTF. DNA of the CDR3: TGCGTCAGCAGCCAAGAACCTGAATCTGGGGCCAACGTCCTGACTTTC.

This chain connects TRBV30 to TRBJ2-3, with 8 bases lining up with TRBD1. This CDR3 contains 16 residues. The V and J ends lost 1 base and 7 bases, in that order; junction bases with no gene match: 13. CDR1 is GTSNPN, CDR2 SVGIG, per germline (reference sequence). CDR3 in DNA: TGTGCCTGGAGTGCCCCCAGGACAGGGATAGAAAATACGCAGTATTTT. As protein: CAWSAPRTGIENTQYF.

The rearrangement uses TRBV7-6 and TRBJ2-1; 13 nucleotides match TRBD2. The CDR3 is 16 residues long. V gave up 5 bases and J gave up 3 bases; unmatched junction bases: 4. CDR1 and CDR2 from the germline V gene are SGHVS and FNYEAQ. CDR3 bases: TGTGCCAGCAGCCCGACTAGCGGGAGGTTCTACAATGAGCAGTTCTTC. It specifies CASSPTSGRFYNEQFF.

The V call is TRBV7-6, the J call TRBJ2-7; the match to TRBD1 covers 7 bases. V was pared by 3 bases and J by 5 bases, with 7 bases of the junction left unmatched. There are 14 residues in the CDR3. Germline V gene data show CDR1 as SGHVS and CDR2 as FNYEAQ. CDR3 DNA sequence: TGTGCCAGCAGCTTCGGGCGACAGGGCAACGAGCAGTACTTC. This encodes CASSFGRQGNEQYF.

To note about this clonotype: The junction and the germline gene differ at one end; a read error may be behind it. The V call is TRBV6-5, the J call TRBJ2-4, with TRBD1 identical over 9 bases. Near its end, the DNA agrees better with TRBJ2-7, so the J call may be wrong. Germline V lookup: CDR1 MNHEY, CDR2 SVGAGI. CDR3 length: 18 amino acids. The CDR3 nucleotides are TGTGCCTGCAGTTACTCGATGGGGGAGACAGGGGGCTCCTACGAGCAGTACTTC. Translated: CACSYSMGETGGSYEQYF.

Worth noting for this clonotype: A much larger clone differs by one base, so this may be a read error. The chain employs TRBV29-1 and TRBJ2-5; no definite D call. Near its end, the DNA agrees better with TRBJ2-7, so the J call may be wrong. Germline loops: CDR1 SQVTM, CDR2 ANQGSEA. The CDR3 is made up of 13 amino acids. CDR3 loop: CSVENLYSYEQYF. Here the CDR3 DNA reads TGCAGCGTTGAAAATCTCTACTCCTACGAGCAGTACTTC.

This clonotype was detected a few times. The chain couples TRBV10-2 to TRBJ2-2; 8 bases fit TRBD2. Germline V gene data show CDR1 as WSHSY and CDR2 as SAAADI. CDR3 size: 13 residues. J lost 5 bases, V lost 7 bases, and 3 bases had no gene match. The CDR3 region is CASKLAATGELFF. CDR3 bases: TGCGCCAGCAAACTAGCGGCTACCGGGGAGCTGTTTTTT.

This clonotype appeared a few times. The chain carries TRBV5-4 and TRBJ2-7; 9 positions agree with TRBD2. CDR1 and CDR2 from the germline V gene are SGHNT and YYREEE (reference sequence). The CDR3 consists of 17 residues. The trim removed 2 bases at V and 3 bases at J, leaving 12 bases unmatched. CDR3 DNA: TGTGCCAGCAGCTTAGCGGGAGGCCCTCGCCTGATCTACGAGCAGTACTTC. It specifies CASSLAGGPRLIYEQYF.

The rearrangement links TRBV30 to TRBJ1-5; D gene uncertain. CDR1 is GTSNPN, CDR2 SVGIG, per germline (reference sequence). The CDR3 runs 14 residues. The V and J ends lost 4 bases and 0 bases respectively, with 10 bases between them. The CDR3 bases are TGTGCCTGGAACCCGGGCGGTAGCAATCAGCCCCAGCATTTT. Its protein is CAWNPGGSNQPQHF. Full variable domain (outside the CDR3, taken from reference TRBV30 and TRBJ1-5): SQTIHQWPATLVQPVGSPLSLECTVEGTSNPNLYWYRQAAGRGLQLLFYSVGIGQISSEVPQNLSASRPQDRQFILSSKKLLLSDSGFYLCAWNPGGSNQPQHFGDGTRLSIL.

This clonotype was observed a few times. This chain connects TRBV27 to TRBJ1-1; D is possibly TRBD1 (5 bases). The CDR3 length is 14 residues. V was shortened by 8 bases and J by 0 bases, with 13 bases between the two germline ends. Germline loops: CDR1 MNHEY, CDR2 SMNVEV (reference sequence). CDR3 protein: CASGPGRMNTEAFF. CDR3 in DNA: TGTGCCAGCGGCCCGGGACGGATGAACACTGAAGCTTTCTTT.

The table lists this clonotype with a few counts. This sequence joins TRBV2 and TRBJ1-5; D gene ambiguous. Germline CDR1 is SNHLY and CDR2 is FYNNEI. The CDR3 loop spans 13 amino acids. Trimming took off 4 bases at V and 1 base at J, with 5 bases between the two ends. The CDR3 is CASSAESNQPQHF. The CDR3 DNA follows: TGTGCCAGCAGTGCGGAGAGCAATCAGCCCCAGCATTTT.